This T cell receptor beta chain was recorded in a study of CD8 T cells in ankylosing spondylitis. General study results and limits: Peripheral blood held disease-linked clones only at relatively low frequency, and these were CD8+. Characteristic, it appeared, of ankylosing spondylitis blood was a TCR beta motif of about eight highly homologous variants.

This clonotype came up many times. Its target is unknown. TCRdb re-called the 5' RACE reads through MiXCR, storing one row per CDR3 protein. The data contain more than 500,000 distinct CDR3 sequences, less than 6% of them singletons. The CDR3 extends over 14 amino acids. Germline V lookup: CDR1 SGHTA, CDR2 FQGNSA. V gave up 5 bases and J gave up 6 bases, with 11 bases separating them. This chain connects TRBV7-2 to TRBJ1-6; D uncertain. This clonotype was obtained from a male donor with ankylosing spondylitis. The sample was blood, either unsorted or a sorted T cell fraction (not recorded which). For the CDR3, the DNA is TGTGCCAGCAGCCCGACCTCAATTAATTCACCCCTCCACTTT. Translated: CASSPTSINSPLHF.